A single T cell receptor beta chain is shown here with its context. This entry is derived from a study of blood T cell repertoires in COVID-19. Deletions cut 3 bases from V and 2 bases from J, with 9 bases between. The CDR3 length is 14 residues. Per the germline V gene, CDR1 is LNHDA and CDR2 is SQIVND (reference sequence). The assay was immunoSEQ multiplex PCR, and TCRdb's table has in-frame clones only and misses some. The repertoire holds 250,000 or so clones, with about 80% as singletons. The gene calls are TRBV19 and TRBJ2-3; maybe TRBD2 (5 bases). The specimen was peripheral blood. This sequence originates from a man aged 25-45 years who had recovered from COVID-19. CDR3 bases: TGTGCCAGTAGTATCTCGGGGAACACAGATACGCAGTATTTT. Translating gives CASSISGNTDTQYF.